The 7 T cell receptor beta chains presented below share a single source sample, sequenced in a study of cytomegalovirus exposure and HLA in healthy donors. This PCR relied on a set of 60 Vbeta primers and 13 Jbeta primers. Clones were sequenced by immunoSEQ multiplex PCR, and TCRdb holds only the in-frame ones, with some missing. The data contain 85,000 to 120,000 clones, roughly 80% of them singletons. The sequenced sample consisted of PBMCs. The receptors come from a man aged 50 to 60 in good health and CMV-seronegative.

The CDR3 nucleotides read TGTGCCAGTAGTGAACAGGGGGTCTCTCAGCCCCAGCATTTT. Translated, it gives CASSEQGVSQPQHF. The J gene is TRBJ1-5, the V gene TRBV19; 8 bases are shared with TRBD1. Germline assignment: CDR1 LNHDA and CDR2 SQIVND (reference sequence). The CDR3 has 14 residues. V trimming: 5 bases; J trimming: 6 bases; junction bases outside the gene matches: 6.

This chain joins TRBV29-1 and TRBJ2-1; TRBD2 is a possible D gene (6 bases). V lost 8 bases and J 1 base, leaving 12 bases between the germline ends. This CDR3 is built from 13 residues. Germline V gives CDR1 SQVTM, CDR2 ANQGSEA. CDR3 protein: CSLIGGSYNEQFF. CDR3 coding DNA: TGCAGCCTCATCGGGGGATCCTACAATGAGCAGTTCTTC.

This clone occurred once. This rearrangement joins TRBV27 to TRBJ2-7; D is uncertain. V dropped 6 bases and J dropped 3 bases, with 12 bases sitting between them. The CDR3 sequence is 13 residues long. Germline V gene sequence: CDR1 MNHEY, CDR2 SMNVEV (reference sequence). The CDR3 DNA reads as TGTGCCAGCAGCCCCATGGGCCACTACGAGCAGTACTTC. It yields the protein CASSPMGHYEQYF.

In this sample, this clone turned up a few times. For the CDR3, the DNA is TGTGCCAGCAGCTTTGCTAGCGGGGGGGGCCCCGGCACAGATACGCAGTATTTT. This encodes CASSFASGGGPGTDTQYF. The gene calls are TRBV7-2 and TRBJ2-3; 12 bases align to TRBD2. CDR3 size: 18 residues. The V gene end was trimmed by 3 bases and the J gene end by 1 base; junction bases not matched to a gene: 8. The germline CDR1 and CDR2 sequences are SGHTA and FQGNSA.

The chain combines TRBV10-3 with TRBJ2-1, with D maybe TRBD2 (6 bases). Per the germline V gene, CDR1 is ENHRY and CDR2 is SYGVKD. The CDR3 covers 16 residues. Trimming took 4 bases from V and 7 from J, leaving 20 bases between them. The CDR3 reads CAISAFLGGDQNEQFF. For the CDR3, the DNA is TGTGCCATCAGTGCCTTTCTCGGCGGGGACCAAAATGAGCAGTTCTTC.

The gene calls are TRBV10-3 and TRBJ1-1; no firm D call. CDR1 ENHRY and CDR2 SYGVKD come from the germline V gene. V lost 4 bases and J 5 bases, leaving 17 bases between the germline ends. The CDR3 is made up of 15 amino acids. The DNA of the CDR3 is TGTGCCATCAGTGGTAGCCGGGTCAGCGGAACTGAAGCTTTCTTT. Its protein is CAISGSRVSGTEAFF.

The chain couples TRBV6-1 to TRBJ2-7, with 10 bases aligning to TRBD2. Per germline, CDR1 MNHNS and CDR2 SASEGT. Germline trimming cut 6 bases from V and 0 bases from J; bases unmatched to any gene: 2. The CDR3 consists of 14 residues. The CDR3 DNA follows: TGTGCCAGCAGAGCGGGGGGGAGCTCCTACGAGCAGTACGTC. Translating gives CASRAGGSSYEQYV.